This T cell receptor (beta chain) was documented in a study of blood T cell repertoires in COVID-19. Study-level background: The study drew acute and convalescent COVID-19 samples from the United States, Italy and Spain. T cells, B-cell-depleted T cells, or PBMCs supplied cDNA or gDNA.

Data came from immunoSEQ multiplex PCR; TCRdb stores just in-frame clones and leaves some out. The sample records 400,000 to 550,000 clones, 75% to 90% being singletons. In its sample, this clone was seen once. CDR3 length equals 15 residues. V gave up 2 bases and J gave up 3 bases, with 11 bases separating them. The V gene's germline CDR1 is LNHDA and CDR2 SQIVND (reference sequence). This TCR was sampled from a woman in her thirties with acute or convalescent COVID-19. The chain employs TRBV19 and TRBJ2-1; D is perhaps TRBD1 (5 bases). The material sequenced was peripheral blood. CDR3 in amino acids: CASSILGASYNEQFF. In DNA, the CDR3 is TGTGCCAGTAGTATATTAGGGGCGAGCTACAATGAGCAGTTCTTC.